The 22 T cell receptor beta chains below all came from one sample that was sequenced in a study of blood T cells in healthy people across ages. Sample-barcoded 5' priming and a J-beta primer mix drove a second PCR of about 6 to 12 cycles. TCRdb redid the calling of the 5' RACE reads with MiXCR, one entry per CDR3 protein. The sample shows about a million distinct CDR3 sequences, around 48% of them seen only once. Sequenced: blood. These receptors originate from a man under 40 in good health.

The gene calls are TRBV6-5 and TRBJ2-3; D gene unclear. The CDR3 extends over 13 amino acids. Germline V gene data show CDR1 as MNHEY and CDR2 as SVGAGI. Trimming removed 10 bases from V and 5 bases from J, with 16 bases in between. CDR3 nucleotide sequence: TGTGCCACCTTAGACCAGAATAGAGATACGCAGTATTTT. Translating gives CATLDQNRDTQYF.

The chain is built from TRBV6-2 or TRBV6-3 and TRBJ2-5, with D possibly matching TRBD1 (5 bases). Deletions cut 6 bases from V and 12 bases from J, with 14 bases between. Germline lookup yields CDR1 MNHEY and CDR2 SVGEGT. The CDR3 runs to 11 residues. CDR3 coding DNA: TGTGCCAGCAGCCCCAGGGATACTAAGTACTTC. Its translation: CASSPRDTKYF.

V and J are TRBV6-2 or TRBV6-3 and TRBJ1-2, with D possibly matching TRBD1 (6 bases). Trimming took off 6 bases at V and 4 bases at J, with 9 bases between the two ends. Germline V gene data show CDR1 as MNHEY and CDR2 as SVGEGT. The CDR3 runs 12 residues. This chain's CDR3 is CASSQTGYGYTF. CDR3 DNA: TGTGCCAGCAGCCAGACAGGCTATGGCTACACCTTC.

The CDR3 DNA reads as TGTGCCAGCAGCCAAAGGGTAGCGGAGGACCGTGAGACCCAGTACTTC. It encodes CASSQRVAEDRETQYF. The rearrangement joins TRBV3-1 to TRBJ2-5, with D tentatively TRBD2 (6 bases). V dropped 2 bases and J dropped 5 bases, with 18 bases sitting between them. The CDR3 is 16 residues long. Germline V gene data show CDR1 as LGHDT and CDR2 as YNNKEL (reference sequence).

The rearrangement uses TRBV5-1 and TRBJ2-7; D is uncertain. The germline V and J ends were trimmed by 2 bases and 3 bases, with 27 bases remaining between them. Germline assignment: CDR1 SGHRS and CDR2 YFSETQ. This CDR3 has 19 amino acids. DNA for the CDR3: TGCGCCAGCAGCTTTTATGCGTTCGGCGAGCGAGGAAATTACTACGAGCAGTACTTC. Translating it yields CASSFYAFGERGNYYEQYF.

The J gene is TRBJ2-3, the V gene TRBV7-2; 7 nucleotides match TRBD2. CDR1 is SGHTA, CDR2 FQGNSA, per germline. This CDR3 region has 16 residues. V lost 3 bases to trimming and J lost 2 bases; unmatched junction nucleotides: 8. CDR3 in amino acids: CASSFKRGLNTDTQYF. CDR3 in DNA: TGTGCCAGCAGCTTCAAGCGGGGCCTAAACACAGATACGCAGTATTTT.

In its sample, this clonotype was seen a few times. The chain is built from TRBV27 and TRBJ2-7; D unresolved. V lost 8 bases and J 4 bases, leaving 15 bases between the germline ends. Per the germline V gene, CDR1 is MNHEY and CDR2 is SMNVEV (reference sequence). The CDR3 is 13 residues long. The CDR3 protein is CASALTDEYEQYF. Written as DNA, the CDR3 is TGTGCCAGCGCCCTTACCGACGAGTACGAGCAGTACTTC.

This clonotype was recorded many times. This rearrangement joins TRBV4-2 to TRBJ1-6; 7 positions match TRBD1. V lost 4 bases to trimming and J lost 8 bases; unmatched junction nucleotides: 11. Germline V gives CDR1 LGHNA, CDR2 YNFKEQ. The CDR3 runs 16 residues. CDR3 amino acids: CASSPEGSQGDSPLHF. The CDR3 DNA follows: TGTGCCAGCAGCCCTGAGGGATCCCAGGGGGATTCACCCCTCCACTTT.

The chain has TRBV10-3 and TRBJ2-7; 7 bases line up with TRBD2. There are 14 residues in the CDR3. The junction had 10 bases not matched to a gene; V was cut back by 10 bases and J by 1 base. Looked up from germline, CDR1 is ENHRY and CDR2 is SYGVKD. The CDR3 coding sequence is TGTGCCAGGTATCGGGGGGTTCTATCCTACGAGCAGTACTTC. Protein sequence: CARYRGVLSYEQYF.

This rearrangement joins TRBV10-3 to TRBJ1-1; D gene ambiguous. CDR1 is ENHRY, CDR2 SYGVKD, per germline. V gave up 8 bases and J gave up 3 bases, with 13 bases separating them. The CDR3 extends over 13 amino acids. The CDR3 sequence: CAISGVMDTEAFF. The CDR3 DNA is TGTGCCATCTCCGGGGTGATGGACACTGAAGCTTTCTTT.

This clonotype was counted only a few times. The chain employs TRBV12-3 or TRBV12-4 and TRBJ2-3, with 7 bases lining up with TRBD1. The V gene end was trimmed by 6 bases and the J gene end by 2 bases; junction bases not matched to a gene: 8. CDR3 length: 15 amino acids. The CDR3 loop reads CASRPTGTVTDTQYF. Written as DNA, the CDR3 is TGTGCCAGCAGGCCGACAGGGACGGTCACAGATACGCAGTATTTT.

The chain joins TRBV6-2 or TRBV6-3 to TRBJ1-1, with D unresolved. Deletions cut 6 bases from V and 6 bases from J, with 14 bases between. The CDR3 is made up of 13 amino acids. The germline CDR1 and CDR2 sequences are MNHEY and SVGEGT. In DNA, the CDR3 is TGTGCCAGCAGCTATACCACACCGGCTGAAGCTTTCTTT. This codes for CASSYTTPAEAFF.

The chain employs TRBV29-1 and TRBJ1-1, with unresolved D. The germline V gene has CDR1 SQVTM and CDR2 ANQGSEA. Deletions cut 4 bases from V and 1 base from J, with 10 bases between. The CDR3 contains 13 residues. DNA of the CDR3: TGCAGCGTTGCACCGGGCCAGAACACTGAAGCTTTCTTT. Translated: CSVAPGQNTEAFF.

This chain uses TRBV12-3 or TRBV12-4 with TRBJ2-4; 8 bases are shared with TRBD1. The end of the DNA fits TRBJ2-7 better, so the J call may be wrong. The CDR3 is 13 residues long. CDR3 protein: CASNPGGRDEQYF. The CDR3 nucleotides are TGTGCCAGCAATCCAGGGGGCCGCGACGAGCAGTACTTC.

The chain uses TRBV7-9 and TRBJ1-1; 8 bases line up with TRBD1. The CDR3 extends over 13 amino acids. V lost 6 bases and J lost 7; bases outside the gene matches: 7. Germline V gene data show CDR1 as SEHNR and CDR2 as FQNEAQ (reference sequence). CDR3 residues: CASSLEQGDEAFF. CDR3 nucleotides: TGTGCCAGCAGTCTAGAACAGGGGGATGAAGCTTTCTTT. The full variable domain, rest sourced from reference TRBV7-9 and TRBJ1-1, is DTGVSQNPRHKITKRGQNVTFRCDPISEHNRLYWYRQTLGQGPEFLTYFQNEAQLEKSRLLSDRFSAERPKGSFSTLEIQRTEQGDSAMYLCASSLEQGDEAFFGQGTRLTVV.

This rearrangement joins TRBV12-5 to TRBJ1-5; 9 nucleotides agree with TRBD1. Looked up from germline, CDR1 is LGHNT and CDR2 is FRNRAP. Germline trimming cut 1 base from V and 7 bases from J; bases unmatched to any gene: 8. This CDR3 spans 16 amino acids. CDR3 in amino acids: CASGLGQQGAGQPQHF. The CDR3 bases are TGTGCTAGTGGTTTGGGTCAACAGGGGGCAGGACAGCCCCAGCATTTT.

This clonotype was counted between two and nine times. CDR3 nucleotides: TGCAGTGCTAGAGATGTGGCAGGGCAAGAGACCCAGTACTTC. Residues: CSARDVAGQETQYF. This sequence joins TRBV20-1 and TRBJ2-5, with D tentatively TRBD1 (5 bases). CDR3 length equals 14 residues. V shed 0 bases and J shed 2 bases, with 10 bases lying between them. Germline V gene data show CDR1 as DFQATT and CDR2 as SNEGSKA (reference sequence).

The sample holds a few counts of this clonotype. This sequence joins TRBV6-5 and TRBJ1-6; no clear D. The V end was cut by 5 bases, the J end by 7 bases, with 12 bases between. CDR1 MNHEY and CDR2 SVGAGI come from the germline V gene. The CDR3 is 14 residues long. The CDR3 spells CASSSLEGNSPLHF. The CDR3 DNA is TGTGCCAGCAGTAGCCTTGAAGGGAATTCACCCCTCCACTTT.

This clonotype was observed once. The chain links TRBV27 to TRBJ2-2; perhaps D is TRBD1 or TRBD2 (5 bases each). The CDR3 is made up of 12 amino acids. Germline assignment: CDR1 MNHEY and CDR2 SMNVEV (reference sequence). V was trimmed by 7 bases and J by 6 bases, leaving 9 bases between them. CDR3 bases: TGTGCCAGCATGGGGGTTTCCGGGGAGCTGTTTTTT. This encodes CASMGVSGELFF.

The gene calls are TRBV4-1 and TRBJ2-5; the D gene is possibly TRBD1 (6 bases). V shed 2 bases and J shed 4 bases, with 14 bases lying between them. The CDR3 sequence is 15 residues long. Germline CDR1 and CDR2: MGHRA and YSYEKL. The CDR3 sequence is CASSQQGGSGETQYF. The CDR3 DNA sequence: TGCGCCAGCAGCCAACAAGGGGGTTCTGGAGAGACCCAGTACTTC.

The rearrangement links TRBV18 to TRBJ2-1; weak D call: TRBD1 (6 bases). Germline CDR1 is KGHSH and CDR2 is LQKENI. This CDR3 spans 14 amino acids. The germline V and J ends were trimmed by 7 bases and 3 bases, with 13 bases remaining between them. Written as DNA, the CDR3 is TGTGCCAGCTTCCGGGACACTGACTACAATGAGCAGTTCTTC. The encoded protein is CASFRDTDYNEQFF.

The rearrangement links TRBV7-2 to TRBJ2-3; D call uncertain. V shed 1 base and J shed 3 bases, with 17 bases lying between them. The CDR3 length is 17 residues. Germline V CDR1 and CDR2: SGHTA, FQGNSA. The CDR3 DNA reads TGTGCCAGCAGCTTAGATTTCCTAGGCCGGTGGACAGATACGCAGTATTTT. Amino acids: CASSLDFLGRWTDTQYF.